Here is one TCR beta chain with its context. Reverse transcription of roughly 0.5 to 1 ug RNA was carried out with random hexamers. Coverage of TCR beta CDR3 amplification by immunoSEQ multiplex PCR extended to 54 Vbeta and 13 Jbeta. TCRdb re-derived calls from the immunoSEQ multiplex PCR reads in MiXCR, one entry per CDR3 protein. The sample comprises around 230,000 distinct CDR3 sequences, 95% of which are singletons, and roughly 0.09% rests with the top ten. This record belongs to a study of CD8 T cells in Susac syndrome. From blood CD8+ and CD4+ T cells, the TCR beta chain was sequenced. This CDR3 contains 16 residues. The germline CDR1 and CDR2 sequences are MGHDK and SYGVNS. V shed 1 base and J shed 0 bases, with 10 bases lying between them.

The sequencing sample was made of CD4+ T cells from PBMCs. This clonotype was obtained from a human donor with multiple sclerosis. This chain connects TRBV25-1 to TRBJ2-1; D is possibly TRBD2 (5 bases). CDR3 amino acids: CASSEWGGSSYNEQFF. The CDR3 DNA follows: TGTGCCAGCAGTGAATGGGGTGGGAGCTCCTACAATGAGCAGTTCTTC.